Ten or more counts support the clone carrying this TCR beta chain. The source of the sample is a study of blood T cell repertoires in COVID-19. Study details: Specimens from acute and convalescent COVID-19 originated in the United States, Italy and Spain. PBMCs, B-cell-depleted T cells, or T cells provided the cDNA or gDNA that made up the material.

Germline values: CDR1 SEHNR, CDR2 FQNEAQ (reference sequence). The CDR3 runs 12 residues. V lost 8 bases to trimming and J lost 4 bases; unmatched junction nucleotides: 2. Study processing details: Amplification of reference gene primers was used by the study to estimate nucleated cell counts. Some clones are missing from TCRdb's copy, which holds only in-frame ones; the method was immunoSEQ multiplex PCR. D and trimming come from the DNA, and the V and J calls and clone size come from that table. The sample records about 280,000 clones, 65% to 90% being singletons. This rearrangement joins TRBV7-9 to TRBJ2-1, with TRBD2 matching 7 bases. The TCR originated in a man in his forties or fifties with active or convalescent COVID-19. The sequencing input was peripheral blood. For the CDR3, the DNA is TGTGCCAGCGGGGGGGATTACAATGAGCAGTTCTTC. Its protein is CASGGDYNEQFF. The variable domain in full, with the rest retrieved from reference TRBV7-9 and TRBJ2-1, is DTGVSQNPRHKITKRGQNVTFRCDPISEHNRLYWYRQTLGQGPEFLTYFQNEAQLEKSRLLSDRFSAERPKGSFSTLEIQRTEQGDSAMYLCASGGDYNEQFFGPGTRLTVL.